The clone carrying this T cell receptor (beta chain) was seen a single time. The source of the sample is a study of blood T cell repertoires in COVID-19. For the study at large: The study drew acute and convalescent COVID-19 samples from the United States, Italy and Spain. Sources were T cells, B-cell-depleted T cells, or PBMCs; the material itself was cDNA or gDNA.

Methods used by the authors: The authors estimated nucleated cell counts from reference gene primer amplification. Measured with immunoSEQ multiplex PCR; TCRdb has only the in-frame clones, and not every one. V, J and clone size derive from that table, while D and trimming were established from the DNA sequence. The data hold about 76,000 clones, with about 80% observed a single time. Germline CDR1 reads LGHDT; CDR2 reads YNNKEL (reference sequence). The length of the CDR3 is 14 residues. After removal of 1 base from V and 7 bases from J, the junction contained 4 bases not matched to a gene. The chain couples TRBV3-1 (or the pseudogene TRBV3-2) to TRBJ1-2; 9 nucleotides match TRBD1. Sequences were obtained from peripheral blood. The TCR originated in a human donor in a cohort sampled during active COVID-19. CDR3 sequence: CASSQGTGVGGYTF. CDR3 in DNA: TGTGCCAGCAGCCAAGGGACAGGGGTCGGTGGCTACACCTTC.